Shown below are 24 T cell receptor beta chains from a single sample sequenced in a study of T cells in Graves' hyperthyroidism and ophthalmopathy. Amplification yielded TCR beta CDR3 regions, with RNA transcripts as the source. First-round RT-PCR of the TCR CDR3 relied on the HTBI primer set. Each CDR3 protein is one row after TCRdb ran MiXCR on the multiplex PCR reads. The data show 600,000 to 800,000 distinct CDR3 sequences, just over 35% seen once. Sample: blood. These receptor sequences come from a woman between 40 and 55 years old with Graves' hyperthyroidism.

With regard to this clonotype: This may arise from a read error, as a much more abundant clone is one base away. V usage is TRBV5-1 and J usage is TRBJ1-1; D may be TRBD1 (5 bases). The CDR3 covers 14 residues. CDR1 and CDR2 (germline): SGHRS, YFSETQ. V was pared by 6 bases and J by 6 bases, with 18 bases between. CDR3 sequence (DNA): TGCGCCAGCAACAGTATAGGAGGGGACGCTGAAGCTTTCTTT. Amino acid sequence: CASNSIGGDAEAFF.

The CDR3 nucleotides are TGTGCCAGCTATTCAGCGGGAGGGGTTGGAGAGACCCAGTACTTC. This sequence encodes CASYSAGGVGETQYF. V and J are TRBV10-3 and TRBJ2-5; 10 bases are shared with TRBD2. The CDR3 totals 15 residues. Germline V gene sequence: CDR1 ENHRY, CDR2 SYGVKD. The V gene end was trimmed by 10 bases and the J gene end by 4 bases; junction bases not matched to a gene: 12.

This clonotype came up many times. The chain combines TRBV20-1 with TRBJ2-7; D unclear. V was trimmed by 3 bases and J by 1 base, leaving 4 bases between them. Germline CDR1 and CDR2: DFQATT and SNEGSKA (reference sequence). This CDR3 has 11 amino acids. CDR3 region: CSARHSYEQYF. The CDR3 DNA reads TGCAGTGCTAGGCATTCCTACGAGCAGTACTTC.

This chain connects TRBV20-1 to TRBJ1-3; D is unclear. The CDR3 spans 15 residues. Germline CDR1 is DFQATT and CDR2 is SNEGSKA (reference sequence). The ends were cut back, 6 bases at V and 0 bases at J, with 15 bases in the middle. The CDR3 region is CSAHAQASSGNTIYF. The CDR3, as DNA: TGCAGTGCCCACGCGCAGGCTAGCTCTGGAAACACCATATATTTT.

The gene calls are TRBV7-9 and TRBJ1-2; TRBD1 aligns across 8 bases. J gave up 6 bases and V 1 base, and 4 bases lay outside the gene matches. Germline CDR1 reads SEHNR; CDR2 reads FQNEAQ (reference sequence). The CDR3 length is 14 residues. The CDR3 DNA sequence: TGTGCCAGCAGCTTAGACCGGACAGGGAATGGCTACACCTTC. The encoded protein is CASSLDRTGNGYTF.

The CDR3 sequence: CSVSGRLNTEAFF. For the CDR3, the DNA is TGCAGCGTTTCAGGACGGTTGAACACTGAAGCTTTCTTT. V and J are TRBV29-1 and TRBJ1-1; no clear D gene. This CDR3 contains 13 residues. Germline V gene sequence: CDR1 SQVTM, CDR2 ANQGSEA. V shed 5 bases and J shed 0 bases, with 10 bases lying between them.

This clonotype was counted between two and nine times. The junction and the germline gene differ at one end; a read error may be behind it. CDR3 nucleotides: TGTGCCAGCAGTTACGGGCCTAGCGGGGATTACTACGAGCAGTACTTC. Translating gives CASSYGPSGDYYEQYF. The V gene is TRBV10-3, the J gene TRBJ2-7; TRBD2 matches at 9 bases. This CDR3 is 16 amino acids long. The germline CDR1 and CDR2 sequences are ENHRY and SYGVKD.

This rearrangement joins TRBV7-9 to TRBJ1-3; D not certain. Trimming stripped 2 bases from V and 0 bases from J, with 14 bases between. Germline CDR1 and CDR2: SEHNR and FQNEAQ (reference sequence). The CDR3 sequence is 17 residues long. CDR3 sequence: CASSLSQIFPSGNTIYF. The CDR3 region has the DNA TGTGCCAGCAGCTTATCCCAGATTTTCCCCTCTGGAAACACCATATATTTT.

The V gene is TRBV20-1, the J gene TRBJ2-7, with D perhaps matching TRBD1 (5 bases). Germline V gene data show CDR1 as DFQATT and CDR2 as SNEGSKA (reference sequence). The CDR3 runs 19 residues. V was shortened by 1 base and J by 2 bases, with 27 bases between the two germline ends. In nucleotides, the CDR3 is TGCAGTGCTAGAGGCCCGATCTGGGGCAGGGTACCGATAGCCTACGAGCAGTACTTC. As protein: CSARGPIWGRVPIAYEQYF.

This clonotype was seen more than once but under ten times. The V and J genes are TRBV7-2 and TRBJ2-7, with 9 bases matching TRBD1. CDR3 length: 15 amino acids. Germline V gene data show CDR1 as SGHTA and CDR2 as FQGNSA. J lost 2 bases, V lost 3 bases, and 5 bases had no gene match. The CDR3 coding sequence is TGTGCCAGCAGCTTCAGACAGGGGGAGACCTACGAGCAGTACTTC. The encoded protein is CASSFRQGETYEQYF.

The chain links TRBV25-1 to TRBJ2-7; D assignment may be TRBD1 or TRBD2 (6 bases each). The CDR3 contains 15 residues. CDR1 and CDR2 from the germline V gene are MGHDK and SYGVNS. Trimming shortened V by 9 bases and J by 3 bases, and 21 bases separated the two germline ends. The CDR3 sequence: CARPTGGPCHYEQYF. The CDR3 region has the DNA TGTGCCAGGCCAACTGGGGGGCCATGTCACTACGAGCAGTACTTC.

This clonotype was detected a few times. The gene calls are TRBV20-1 and TRBJ2-7; 8 bases are shared with TRBD2. The V gene end was trimmed by 6 bases and the J gene end by 7 bases; junction bases not matched to a gene: 14. The CDR3 has 14 amino acids. Germline V gene sequence: CDR1 DFQATT, CDR2 SNEGSKA (reference sequence). CDR3 sequence (DNA): TGCAGTGCGGCTGAGGGGGGTTCGGGGGGGGAGCAGTACTTC. Protein sequence: CSAAEGGSGGEQYF.

This clonotype was counted a few times. The chain joins TRBV10-3 to TRBJ2-7, with D maybe TRBD2 (6 bases). CDR3 length: 13 amino acids. Trimming removed 2 bases from V and 2 bases from J, with 7 bases in between. The germline V gene encodes CDR1 ENHRY and CDR2 SYGVKD. As DNA, the CDR3 is TGTGCCATCAGTGAGGGCGGGACCTACGAGCAGTACTTC. Amino acids: CAISEGGTYEQYF.

A few counts support this clonotype. This chain uses TRBV7-2 with TRBJ2-7; 9 bases align to TRBD2. Trimming cost V 5 bases and J 4 bases; bases outside gene matches: 3. From germline, CDR1 is SGHTA and CDR2 FQGNSA. The CDR3 consists of 13 residues. CDR3 residues: CASSLSGRYEQYF. The DNA of the CDR3 is TGTGCCAGCAGCCTAAGCGGGAGGTACGAGCAGTACTTC.

Remarks on this clonotype: A clone one base away is much larger, so this may be a read error. This chain joins TRBV24-1 and TRBJ1-4, with D maybe TRBD1 (5 bases). This CDR3 is built from 17 residues. From germline, CDR1 is KGHDR and CDR2 SFDVKD. Trimming pared 5 bases from V and 7 bases from J, leaving 22 bases between. CDR3 DNA sequence: TGTGCCACCAGTGGCTCAAGTCGGGACCCTACGACTGAAAAACTGTTTTTT. Its protein is CATSGSSRDPTTEKLFF.

The J gene is TRBJ2-1, the V gene TRBV20-1; D not certain. The CDR3 contains 15 residues. Germline CDR1 and CDR2: DFQATT and SNEGSKA (reference sequence). Between the trimmed V and J ends, which lost 0 bases and 7 bases, there was a span of 16 bases. CDR3 nucleotides: TGCAGTGCTAGAGATGAGGCGACCTCTGGTAATGAGCAGTTCTTC. Its translation is CSARDEATSGNEQFF.

This clonotype has more than one count but fewer than ten. The chain joins TRBV19 to TRBJ1-5; 8 bases are shared with TRBD1. Per the germline V gene, CDR1 is LNHDA and CDR2 is SQIVND (reference sequence). The CDR3 is made up of 14 amino acids. V shed 5 bases and J 6 bases; nucleotides not matched to a gene: 6. CDR3 residues: CASSAGTGGQPQHF. DNA for the CDR3: TGTGCCAGTAGTGCTGGGACAGGCGGTCAGCCCCAGCATTTT.

This clonotype was observed a handful of times. The rearrangement joins TRBV19 to TRBJ1-1; TRBD1 might be the D (5 bases). The CDR3 extends over 12 amino acids. Germline V gene data show CDR1 as LNHDA and CDR2 as SQIVND (reference sequence). The germline V and J ends were trimmed by 11 bases and 8 bases, with 18 bases remaining between them. CDR3 coding DNA: TGTGCCTCTAGGCACCAGGGTAACGAAGCTTTCTTT. Its translation is CASRHQGNEAFF.

The chain couples TRBV27 to TRBJ2-6; D is uncertain. This CDR3 is built from 15 residues. Per germline, CDR1 MNHEY and CDR2 SMNVEV (reference sequence). Trimming took off 5 bases at V and 0 bases at J, with 8 bases between the two ends. CDR3 sequence: CASSIQASGANVLTF. In nucleotides, the CDR3 is TGTGCCAGCAGTATCCAGGCCTCTGGGGCCAACGTCCTGACTTTC. Full variable domain (outside the CDR3, taken from reference TRBV27 and TRBJ2-6): EAQVTQNPRYLITVTGKKLTVTCSQNMNHEYMSWYRQDPGLGLRQIYYSMNVEVTDKGDVPEGYKVSRKEKRNFPLILESPSPNQTSLYFCASSIQASGANVLTFGAGSRLTVL.

This clonotype was recorded many times. The chain links TRBV4-1 to TRBJ2-5; TRBD1 matches 7 bases. Trimming took 0 bases from V and 5 from J; bases not matched to a gene: 6. From germline, CDR1 is MGHRA and CDR2 YSYEKL. This CDR3 region has 15 residues. The chain's CDR3 is CASSQETGIGETQYF. In DNA, the CDR3 is TGCGCCAGCAGCCAAGAGACAGGGATCGGGGAGACCCAGTACTTC.

This clonotype was picked up many times. The rearrangement links TRBV10-3 to TRBJ1-3, with unresolved D. V was clipped by 3 bases and J by 2 bases, with 8 bases between them. CDR3 length: 14 amino acids. In germline, CDR1 is ENHRY, CDR2 SYGVKD. Here the CDR3 reads CAISDYSTGNTIYF. The CDR3 DNA reads TGTGCCATCAGTGACTACAGTACTGGAAACACCATATATTTT.

This clonotype was seen many times. The chain joins TRBV6-6 to TRBJ1-1; no reliable D call. Trimming stripped 2 bases from V and 1 base from J, with 5 bases between. The CDR3 contains 13 residues. Germline-derived CDR1 and CDR2 are MNHNY and SVGAGI (reference sequence). In DNA form, the CDR3 reads TGTGCCAGCAGTTACGGACCGAACACTGAAGCTTTCTTT. The encoded protein is CASSYGPNTEAFF.

The genes are TRBV20-1 and TRBJ2-5; 10 nucleotides line up with TRBD2. The CDR3 loop spans 16 amino acids. V lost 4 bases to trimming and J lost 5 bases; unmatched junction nucleotides: 13. Germline loops: CDR1 DFQATT, CDR2 SNEGSKA (reference sequence). The CDR3 nucleotides are TGCAGTGCTATGGGGCTAGCGGGGGTAAGGGAGGAGACCCAGTACTTC. Protein product: CSAMGLAGVREETQYF.

This clonotype was detected ten times or more. This chain connects TRBV5-1 to TRBJ1-1; 12 positions match TRBD1. The CDR3 contains 16 residues. Germline CDR1 reads SGHRS; CDR2 reads YFSETQ. J was trimmed by 4 bases and V by 7 bases; bases with no gene match: 11. The chain's CDR3 is CASSRGTGGIGTEAFF. Written as DNA, the CDR3 is TGCGCCAGCTCCCGCGGGACAGGGGGCATCGGCACTGAAGCTTTCTTT.